This T cell receptor beta chain was recovered during a study of human T cells and chemical hapten exposure (dated by TCRdb to the early 2020s). With regard to the full study: For sensitization, 2% DPC in acetone was applied to an approximately 2 cm by approximately 2 cm area of upper inner arm skin. Throughout the study period of roughly five months, patients also received therapeutic DPC doses to the scalp every week. Patch testing on the upper back used Finn chambers containing 0.01% DPC, with scoring done after 6 days according to International Contact Dermatitis Research Group standards. Alopecia areata with under or over 50% scalp involvement, alopecia totalis and alopecia universalis were represented in the patient cohort, which was mostly female. The libraries were sequenced as a pool, and the TCR yield per sample differed mostly because of small variations in library volumes within the pool. In alopecia patients, the study followed how the peripheral blood TCR repertoire changed in vivo over primary and secondary sensitization to diphenylcyclopropenone (DPC), a hapten. Patient blood was sampled pre-sensitization (week 0) and at 2, 6 and about 24 weeks after DPC sensitization. Blood for TCR sequencing was provided by twenty-nine alopecia patients at one to four time points (pre-sensitization, 2, 6 and 24 weeks).

In its sample, this clonotype was seen many times. Which antigen it targets is not known. No much larger clone is present one base from it, and per-base qualities are unavailable. What this sample's time point label stands for: patch test 2, 6 weeks after DPC sensitization. The treatment or condition label here, explained by the study, means: therapeutic diphenylcyclopropenone sensitization with weekly scalp DPC. At every patch-test visit, the blood draw took place before the patch test was put on. To be eligible, patients had to be aged 18 to 70, diagnosed with alopecia and judged suitable for DPC therapy, while pregnant patients were excluded. Unfractionated whole blood was collected in Tempus Blood RNA tubes, and total RNA was extracted from that blood. Ends trimmed: V by 4 bases, J by 6 bases; bases unmatched to a gene: 9. For CDR1 and CDR2, the germline V gene lists SGHAT and FQNNGV. The CDR3 numbers 15 residues from cysteine through phenylalanine. Here the CDR3 DNA is all that survives: 45 bases in frame from base 1.

Overall study outcomes, separate from this receptor: The number of TCRs above 1 in 1000 frequency did not change with DPC sensitization; there was no evidence of global repertoire structure alterations. Significantly more large CDR3 similarity clusters were formed by expanded TCRs than by pre-sensitization or healthy control sets, consistent with antigen-driven responses. Alopecia, a presumed autoimmune disease, was present in all patients, so the immune response of the patients might differ from that of healthy individuals. Patch test score correlated positively with the number of PT1 expanded TCRs, reaching significance at thresholds 8, 16 and 32 but not at 4. After repeated subsampling, changes were observed in the strength of the expansion versus patch-test correlation and in the threshold at which the correlation became significant.

Library method: RACE. Sequenced on a NextSeq 500. Library preparation attached unique molecular identifiers to individual cDNA molecules for quantitative, reproducible TCR counting. Each blood RNA sample was used to sequence both TCR alpha and TCR beta chains. From the authors' description of their analysis: The median number of TCRs per sample was approximately 98,000, ranging from about 20,000 to 700,000. V, J and CDR3 annotation of the TCR reads was performed with the Decombinator software suite. For the PS versus PT1 abundance plots, all samples were subsampled to the same number of TCRs (28,000). Expanded TCRs were defined as absent before sensitization and observed at least eight times at the 2-week time point. Using fastp at Q25 and MiXCR, TCRdb reprocessed the public reads and kept productive beta chains. When rows share a CDR3 protein, they turn into one entry using the most common DNA and genes. What appears here as the V and J calls and clone size reflects TCRdb's work, not the paper's. The sample table lists about 82,000 distinct CDR3 sequences, about 10% of them with a count of one. The top ten hold around 5% of the sample.

The chain links TRBV11-2 with TRBJ1-1, with 9 junctional bases fitting TRBD1. This sequence was found in a woman between 45 and 65 years old with alopecia areata. Some clones in this sample may be carry-over from other donors' samples. The source material was whole blood, sampled in connection with sensitization to the hapten diphenylcyclopropenone (DPC). Here the CDR3 is given as CASSSTGTGYSEAFF. In nucleotide form, the sequence is TGTGCCAGCAGCTCCACCGGGACAGGGTACTCTGAAGCTTTCTTT.